The 16 T cell receptor beta chains presented below share a single source sample, sequenced in a study of blood T cell repertoires in COVID-19. The assay was immunoSEQ multiplex PCR, and TCRdb's table has in-frame clones only and misses some. The sample carries roughly 150,000 clones, about nine tenths recorded once. Input material: peripheral blood. The receptors originated from a man aged 18 to 35 with COVID-19, enrolled during active disease.

This clone was observed a handful of times. The gene calls are TRBV15 and TRBJ1-5; tentatively, D is TRBD1 (6 bases). From germline, CDR1 is LNHNV and CDR2 YYDKDF (reference sequence). V lost 3 bases to trimming and J lost 3 bases, with 12 bases between them. This CDR3 is built from 15 residues. The CDR3 DNA reads TGTGCCACCAGCAGCCGACAGGACCCCAATCAGCCCCAGCATTTT. Its protein product is CATSSRQDPNQPQHF.

This clone came up once. The CDR3 sequence is CASSFNVAGVEQFF. The CDR3, as DNA: TGTGCCAGCAGCTTTAACGTAGCGGGAGTTGAGCAGTTCTTC. The genes are TRBV7-9 and TRBJ2-1; 9 bases line up with TRBD2. V lost 3 bases and J lost 9; bases outside the gene matches: 6. CDR1 and CDR2 (germline): SEHNR, FQNEAQ (reference sequence). The CDR3 has 14 residues.

The chain combines TRBV18 with TRBJ2-7, with 13 nucleotides matching TRBD2. This CDR3 region has 17 residues. In germline, CDR1 is KGHSH, CDR2 LQKENI. V lost 1 base and J lost 3; bases outside the gene matches: 6. This CDR3 reads CASSPQQTSGRYYEQYF. CDR3 nucleotide sequence: TGTGCCAGCTCACCACAACAGACTAGCGGGAGGTACTACGAGCAGTACTTC.

The gene calls are TRBV9 and TRBJ2-7; a possible D gene is TRBD1 (6 bases). The CDR3 has 14 residues. V was trimmed by 4 bases and J by 2 bases, leaving 13 bases between them. Germline V gives CDR1 SGDLS, CDR2 YYNGEE. The CDR3 loop reads CASSPTDRAYEQYF. As DNA, the CDR3 is TGTGCCAGCAGCCCGACGGACAGAGCCTACGAGCAGTACTTC.

Comment on this clone: The germline gene is not matched at one end of the junction; a read error may be the cause. The CDR3 region has the DNA TGTGCCAGCAGTCCCGGGACAGGGTATGAAAAACTGCTTTTT. Protein sequence: CASSPGTGYEKLLF. The chain uses TRBV28 and TRBJ1-4; 9 nucleotides agree with TRBD1. Germline CDR1 MDHEN, CDR2 SYDVKM. The CDR3 loop spans 14 amino acids.

The rearrangement joins TRBV5-8 to TRBJ1-2; TRBD1 aligns across 7 bases. The germline V gene encodes CDR1 SGHTS and CDR2 YDEGEE. The CDR3 loop spans 14 amino acids. With 5 bases clipped from V and 2 bases from J, the junction kept 6 bases outside the gene matches. Written as DNA, the CDR3 is TGTGCCAGCAGACAAGGACAGGCGAACTATGGCTACACCTTC. It translates to CASRQGQANYGYTF.

The CDR3, as DNA: TGTGCCAGTAGTATAGATCATGGGGGGGGCCAGCCCCAGCATTTT. Protein product: CASSIDHGGGQPQHF. The chain employs TRBV19 and TRBJ1-5; tentative D call: TRBD1 (6 bases). Trimming removed 0 bases from V and 7 bases from J, with 13 bases in between. The CDR3 sequence is 15 residues long. CDR1 and CDR2 from the germline V gene are LNHDA and SQIVND (reference sequence).

This CDR3 reads CASSSKGDYEKLFF. The CDR3 nucleotides read TGTGCCAGCAGCTCCAAGGGTGACTACGAAAAACTGTTTTTT. The V and J genes are TRBV9 and TRBJ1-4; D is ambiguous. The CDR3 consists of 14 residues. V was pared by 4 bases and J by 8 bases, with 15 bases between. From germline, CDR1 is SGDLS and CDR2 YYNGEE.

The V and J genes are TRBV28 and TRBJ1-4, with 12 bases lining up with TRBD1. This CDR3 is 15 amino acids long. Germline lookup yields CDR1 MDHEN and CDR2 SYDVKM. V lost 4 bases and J lost 10; bases outside the gene matches: 7. Here the CDR3 DNA reads TGTGCCAGCAGTTCCTTCGGGACAGGGGGCGTAAAACTGTTTTTT. It codes for CASSSFGTGGVKLFF.

The chain uses TRBV27 and TRBJ2-5; D might be TRBD1 (6 bases). The length of the CDR3 is 14 residues. Trimming stripped 3 bases from V and 5 bases from J, with 13 bases between. Germline V gene data show CDR1 as MNHEY and CDR2 as SMNVEV (reference sequence). In nucleotides, the CDR3 is TGTGCCAGCAGTTTGGCAGGGGAGTTGGAGACCCAGTACTTC. This encodes CASSLAGELETQYF.

The J gene is TRBJ2-1, the V gene TRBV20-1; 8 bases are a match to TRBD2. The CDR3 is 11 residues long. From germline, CDR1 is DFQATT and CDR2 SNEGSKA (reference sequence). V dropped 6 bases and J dropped 9; count of bases not matched to a gene: 4. CDR3: CSAPLAVEQFF. The CDR3 nucleotides are TGCAGTGCGCCACTAGCGGTTGAGCAGTTCTTC.

This clone has only one observation. CDR3 sequence reads: CASSSGQGAVAFF. The CDR3 DNA sequence: TGTGCCAGCAGCTCCGGACAGGGGGCAGTGGCTTTCTTT. V and J are TRBV7-9 and TRBJ1-1, with 11 bases identical to TRBD1. From germline, CDR1 is SEHNR and CDR2 FQNEAQ (reference sequence). CDR3 length: 13 residues. V was clipped by 4 bases and J by 11 bases; unmatched bases: 6.

The chain combines TRBV4-3 with TRBJ2-2; 13 bases map to TRBD2. Trimming at V came to 3 bases and at J to 6 bases, leaving 10 bases not matched to a gene. Per the germline V gene, CDR1 is LGHNA and CDR2 is YSLEER. The CDR3 spans 18 residues. CDR3 DNA: TGCGCCAGCAGCCATCACTGGACTAGCGGGAGTTTACCCGGGGAGCTGTTTTTT. Translation: CASSHHWTSGSLPGELFF.

The V call is TRBV11-2, the J call TRBJ2-1, with D maybe TRBD2 (5 bases). There are 16 residues in the CDR3. V was trimmed by 3 bases and J by 0 bases, leaving 12 bases between them. Germline V CDR1 and CDR2: SGHAT, FQNNGV. The CDR3 DNA follows: TGTGCCAGCAGCTTCCGCGCCCGGGGCTCCTACAATGAGCAGTTCTTC. Translated, it gives CASSFRARGSYNEQFF.

For the CDR3, the DNA is TGTGCCAGCAGCCTCGGACAGGGACCTTACGAGCAGTACTTC. Its translation is CASSLGQGPYEQYF. The chain carries TRBV3-1 (or the pseudogene TRBV3-2) and TRBJ2-7; 8 bases line up with TRBD1. The length of the CDR3 is 14 residues. CDR1 and CDR2 (germline): LGHDT, YNNKEL (reference sequence). V gave up 4 bases and J gave up 4 bases; unmatched junction bases: 6.

This chain joins TRBV11-2 and TRBJ2-7; no clear D. Germline CDR1 SGHAT, CDR2 FQNNGV. This CDR3 has 13 amino acids. Trimming left V 1 base short and J 3 bases short, with 7 bases between. CDR3 DNA sequence: TGTGCCAGCAGCTTAGGCGGCCTCTACGAGCAGTACTTC. This sequence encodes CASSLGGLYEQYF.